The 8 T cell receptor beta chains given below trace back to one sample, sequenced in a study of T-cell reconstitution after alpha-beta-depleted transplantation in children. Molecular barcoding with unique molecular identifiers was used for the TCRbeta library. TCRdb re-analysed the PCR reads in MiXCR, keeping a single row per CDR3 protein. The table shows some 600,000 distinct CDR3 sequences, with over 10% occurring only once. Here the sequenced sample was PBMCs, mostly from graft donor cells, taken 360 days after TCRalphabeta/CD19-depleted stem cell transplant. The receptors originated from a male patient under 18 who had a stem cell transplant for acute myeloid leukemia, so the T cells may come from the graft donor.

This clonotype was counted ten times or more. The chain employs TRBV3-1 and TRBJ2-7, with D maybe TRBD1 (6 bases). Trimming removed 4 bases at V and 1 base at J, with 11 bases between. CDR3 length equals 14 residues. The germline CDR1 and CDR2 sequences are LGHDT and YNNKEL (reference sequence). CDR3: CASSRRDTSYEQYF. The CDR3 bases are TGTGCCAGCAGCCGCCGGGACACTTCCTACGAGCAGTACTTC.

This clonotype was seen repeatedly, ten times or more. The chain is built from TRBV5-1 and TRBJ2-2; D remains ambiguous. This CDR3 contains 16 residues. Germline V gene data show CDR1 as SGHRS and CDR2 as YFSETQ. With 5 bases removed from V and 4 bases from J, the gap between germline ends came to 18 bases. CDR3 nucleotides: TGCGCCAGCAGTCCGTTTTCTAAATCTGGCACCGGGGAGCTGTTTTTT. It specifies CASSPFSKSGTGELFF. Filled out from reference TRBV5-1 and TRBJ2-2, the complete variable domain reads KAGVTQTPRYLIKTRGQQVTLSCSPISGHRSVSWYQQTPGQGLQFLFEYFSETQRNKGNFPGRFSGRQFSNSRSEMNVSTLELGDSALYLCASSPFSKSGTGELFFGEGSRLTVL.

The chain is built from TRBV4-3 and TRBJ2-5, with TRBD2 identical over 14 bases. The CDR3 runs to 17 residues. Per germline, CDR1 LGHNA and CDR2 YSLEER. V gave up 0 bases and J gave up 7 bases; unmatched junction bases: 7. The CDR3 is CASSQEGTSGSMGTQYF. CDR3 coding DNA: TGCGCCAGCAGCCAAGAGGGGACTAGCGGGAGCATGGGGACCCAGTACTTC.

As for this clonotype: It may be a read error: a sequence one base away is much more abundant. The rearrangement joins TRBV28 to TRBJ1-1; maybe TRBD1 (6 bases). Germline V CDR1 and CDR2: MDHEN, SYDVKM. The CDR3 is made up of 16 amino acids. The CDR3 loop reads CVSSLIGGAMNTEAFF. In DNA form, the CDR3 reads TGTGTCAGCAGTTTAATCGGGGGCGCGATGAACACTGAAGCTTTCTTT.

The J gene is TRBJ2-1, the V gene TRBV28; the D is unclear. Germline values: CDR1 MDHEN, CDR2 SYDVKM. Trimming removed 4 bases at V and 7 bases at J, with 14 bases between. The length of the CDR3 is 14 residues. CDR3 residues: CASSSPESENEQFF. In DNA, the CDR3 is TGTGCCAGCAGTTCCCCAGAGAGTGAAAATGAGCAGTTCTTC.

This clonotype was counted many times. V is TRBV5-1 and J is TRBJ2-7; the D gene is possibly TRBD2 (5 bases). The CDR3 is 15 amino acids. Trimming took off 0 bases at V and 2 bases at J, with 12 bases between the two ends. The germline V gene has CDR1 SGHRS and CDR2 YFSETQ. This CDR3 is CASSLVEAEPYEQYF. CDR3 coding DNA: TGCGCCAGCAGCTTGGTGGAAGCGGAGCCCTACGAGCAGTACTTC.

The chain has TRBV28 and TRBJ2-5, with TRBD1 identical over 7 bases. The V and J ends lost 4 bases and 0 bases, in that order; junction bases with no gene match: 8. The CDR3 has 16 amino acids. Germline V gene lookup returns CDR1 MDHEN and CDR2 SYDVKM. CDR3 nucleotide sequence: TGTGCCAGCAGTTCCCAGGGACAGTCGTACCAAGAGACCCAGTACTTC. This codes for CASSSQGQSYQETQYF.

The V gene is TRBV11-2, the J gene TRBJ2-7; no reliable D call. This CDR3 comprises 14 residues. Deletions cut 5 bases from V and 0 bases from J, with 11 bases between. The germline CDR1 and CDR2 sequences are SGHAT and FQNNGV. The CDR3 nucleotides are TGTGCCAGCAGCCGCATGGGGTTCTCCTACGAGCAGTACTTC. It yields the protein CASSRMGFSYEQYF.